This TCR beta chain was identified during a study of blood T cell repertoires in COVID-19. Study-level background: Acute and convalescent COVID-19 specimens originated in the United States, Italy and Spain. Sources were T cells, B-cell-depleted T cells, or PBMCs; the material itself was cDNA or gDNA.

Germline assignment: CDR1 SGHDT and CDR2 YYEEEE. V was cut by 6 bases and J by 2 bases, with 11 bases left in between. The length of the CDR3 is 13 residues. As handled by the study authors: Estimation of nucleated cell counts was performed using reference gene primer amplification. Assay: immunoSEQ multiplex PCR; the TCRdb copy retains only in-frame clones and omits some. That table is the source of V, J and clone size, and D and trimming were worked out from the DNA. The data hold about 98,000 clones, with roughly 87% observed a single time. The sample consisted of peripheral blood. The receptor comes from a man aged 65-85 years with acute or convalescent COVID-19. V is TRBV5-6 and J is TRBJ1-2, with D tentatively TRBD1 (5 bases). The CDR3 DNA reads TGTGCCAGCAAGCTCGGGGGGAACTATGGCTACACCTTC. It is translated as CASKLGGNYGYTF.